Following are 6 T cell receptor beta chains from one sample sequenced in a study of T cell responses to AZD1222 COVID-19 vaccine listed by TCRdb under 2021. The receptor library was made with the immunoSEQ multiplex PCR assay. TCRdb limited this immuneACCESS table to in-frame rearrangements with V and J called. A share of clones is missing; checked studies link under half to unresolved V genes, and the rest is unexplained. For this sample the table gives 130,000 or so clones, of which around 94% were detected only once. The top ten hold 6.6% of the sample. Taken with the paper, the label for time point translates to: baseline before first vaccination. The sequencing here drew on peripheral blood, taken on day 0 of AZD1222 vaccination. These receptor sequences come from an adult in good health.

The genes are TRBV7-8 and TRBJ1-2; D is perhaps TRBD1 (6 bases). This CDR3 has 13 residues. CDR1 and CDR2 (germline): SGHVS, FQNEAQ. V dropped 5 bases and J dropped 4 bases, with 11 bases sitting between them. Here the CDR3 DNA reads TGTGCCAGCAGCCCCGGGGGCGCCTATGGCTACACCTTC. Encoded protein: CASSPGGAYGYTF.

The chain joins TRBV29-1 to TRBJ1-1; 9 bases align to TRBD1. The CDR3 sequence is 13 residues long. V lost 6 bases and J lost 0; bases outside the gene matches: 2. CDR1 is SQVTM and CDR2 is ANQGSEA in the germline V gene. CDR3: CSVGDRVNTEAFF. The CDR3 region has the DNA TGCAGCGTCGGGGACAGGGTGAACACTGAAGCTTTCTTT.

The CDR3 coding sequence is TGTGCCTGGGGGGGAAGGGGGAGCAATCAGCCCCAGCATTTT. Translation: CAWGGRGSNQPQHF. The chain uses TRBV30 and TRBJ1-5, with D perhaps matching TRBD1 (6 bases). V was trimmed by 5 bases and J by 1 base, leaving 12 bases between them. Germline CDR1 reads GTSNPN; CDR2 reads SVGIG (reference sequence). The CDR3 runs 14 residues. Full variable domain (outside the CDR3, taken from reference TRBV30 and TRBJ1-5): SQTIHQWPATLVQPVGSPLSLECTVEGTSNPNLYWYRQAAGRGLQLLFYSVGIGQISSEVPQNLSASRPQDRQFILSSKKLLLSDSGFYLCAWGGRGSNQPQHFGDGTRLSIL.

The chain is built from TRBV7-9 and TRBJ1-2; D is ambiguous. Germline V gene sequence: CDR1 SEHNR, CDR2 FQNEAQ (reference sequence). The CDR3 extends over 14 amino acids. With 1 base removed from V and 4 bases from J, the gap between germline ends came to 10 bases. For the CDR3, the DNA is TGTGCCAGCAGCTTAGACCTCCCGGGCTATGGCTACACCTTC. Its translation: CASSLDLPGYGYTF.

The chain is built from TRBV7-9 and TRBJ2-1; D is unresolved. V lost 4 bases and J lost 0, with 10 bases in between. The CDR3 consists of 15 residues. The V gene's germline CDR1 is SEHNR and CDR2 FQNEAQ (reference sequence). The DNA for the CDR3 is TGTGCCAGCAGCTACGCCAGGAGCTCCTACAATGAGCAGTTCTTC. It encodes CASSYARSSYNEQFF.

The CDR3 loop reads CASSTSSYEQYF. The CDR3 coding sequence is TGCGCCAGCAGTACCAGTTCCTACGAGCAGTACTTC. The chain has TRBV10-1 and TRBJ2-7, with D unclear. V lost 5 bases to trimming and J lost 1 base, with 6 bases between them. Germline CDR1 and CDR2: WNHNN and SYGVQD (reference sequence). This CDR3 spans 12 amino acids.